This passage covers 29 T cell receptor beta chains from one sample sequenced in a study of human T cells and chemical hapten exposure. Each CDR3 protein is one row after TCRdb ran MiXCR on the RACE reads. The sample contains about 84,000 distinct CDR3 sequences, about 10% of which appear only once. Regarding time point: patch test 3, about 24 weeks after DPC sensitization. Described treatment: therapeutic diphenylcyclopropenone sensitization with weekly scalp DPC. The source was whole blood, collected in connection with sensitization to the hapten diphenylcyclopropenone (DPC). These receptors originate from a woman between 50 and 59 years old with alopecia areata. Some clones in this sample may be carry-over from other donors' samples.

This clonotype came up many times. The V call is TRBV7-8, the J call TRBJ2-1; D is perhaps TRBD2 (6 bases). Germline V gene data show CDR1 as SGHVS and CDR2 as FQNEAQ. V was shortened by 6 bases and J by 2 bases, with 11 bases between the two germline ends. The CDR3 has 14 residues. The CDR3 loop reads CASRASAAYNEQFF. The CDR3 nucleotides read TGTGCCAGCAGAGCTAGCGCGGCCTACAATGAGCAGTTCTTC.

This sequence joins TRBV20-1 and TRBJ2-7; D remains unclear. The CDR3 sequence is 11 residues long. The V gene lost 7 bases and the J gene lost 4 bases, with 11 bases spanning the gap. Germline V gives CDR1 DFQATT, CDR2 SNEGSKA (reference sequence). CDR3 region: CSGAAVYEQYF. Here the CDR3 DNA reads TGCAGTGGGGCTGCCGTTTACGAGCAGTACTTC.

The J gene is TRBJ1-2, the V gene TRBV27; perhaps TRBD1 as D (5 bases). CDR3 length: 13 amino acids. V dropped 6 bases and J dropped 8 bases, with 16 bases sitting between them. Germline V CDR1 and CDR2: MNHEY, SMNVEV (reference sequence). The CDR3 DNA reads TGTGCCAGCAGGGGGGTAACGGGTTACGGCTACACCTTC. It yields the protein CASRGVTGYGYTF.

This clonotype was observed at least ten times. The CDR3 sequence is CSAPLAGQETQYF. The CDR3 region has the DNA TGCAGCGCCCCTCTAGCGGGCCAAGAGACCCAGTACTTC. This chain links TRBV20-1 with TRBJ2-5; 8 bases match TRBD2. Germline CDR1 reads DFQATT; CDR2 reads SNEGSKA (reference sequence). CDR3 length: 13 residues.

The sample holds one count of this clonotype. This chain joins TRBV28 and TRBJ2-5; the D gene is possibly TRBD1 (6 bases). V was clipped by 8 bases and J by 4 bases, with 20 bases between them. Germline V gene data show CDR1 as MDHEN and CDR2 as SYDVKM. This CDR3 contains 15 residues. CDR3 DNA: TGTGCCAGCGTCAACAGGGATTTCGCGAGAGAGACCCAGTACTTC. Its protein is CASVNRDFARETQYF.

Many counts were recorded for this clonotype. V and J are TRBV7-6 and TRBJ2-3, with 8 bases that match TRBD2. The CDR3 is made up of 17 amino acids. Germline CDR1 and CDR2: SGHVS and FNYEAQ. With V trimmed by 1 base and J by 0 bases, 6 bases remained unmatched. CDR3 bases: TGTGCCAGCAGCTTAGTGGCGGGAGGCCGAAGCACAGATACGCAGTATTTT. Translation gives CASSLVAGGRSTDTQYF.

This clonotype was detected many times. CDR3 nucleotide sequence: TGTGCCAGCAGCTTAGATGTCTATGGCTACACCTTC. It translates to CASSLDVYGYTF. The chain recombines TRBV11-2 with TRBJ1-2, with D unresolved. Germline CDR1 and CDR2: SGHAT and FQNNGV. The CDR3 contains 12 residues. Trimming took 0 bases from V and 4 from J, leaving 3 bases between them.

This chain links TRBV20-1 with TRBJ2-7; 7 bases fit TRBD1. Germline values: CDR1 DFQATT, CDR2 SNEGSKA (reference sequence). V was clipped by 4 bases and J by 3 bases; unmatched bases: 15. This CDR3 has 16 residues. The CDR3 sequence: CSAKSAGGAVVYEQYF. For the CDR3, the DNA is TGCAGTGCTAAATCGGCAGGGGGTGCTGTCGTCTACGAGCAGTACTTC.

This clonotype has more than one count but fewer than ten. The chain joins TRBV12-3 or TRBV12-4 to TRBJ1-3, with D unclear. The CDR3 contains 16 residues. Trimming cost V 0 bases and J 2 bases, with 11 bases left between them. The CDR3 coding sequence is TGTGCCAGCAGTTTAGCCCCGGGTTGGGCTGGAAACACCATATATTTT. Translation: CASSLAPGWAGNTIYF.

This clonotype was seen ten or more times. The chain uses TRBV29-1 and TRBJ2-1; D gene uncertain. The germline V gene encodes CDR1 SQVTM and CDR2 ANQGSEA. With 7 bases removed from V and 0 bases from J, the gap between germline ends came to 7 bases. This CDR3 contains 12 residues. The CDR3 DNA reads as TGCAGCGCCGAGACCTCCTACAATGAGCAGTTCTTC. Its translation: CSAETSYNEQFF.

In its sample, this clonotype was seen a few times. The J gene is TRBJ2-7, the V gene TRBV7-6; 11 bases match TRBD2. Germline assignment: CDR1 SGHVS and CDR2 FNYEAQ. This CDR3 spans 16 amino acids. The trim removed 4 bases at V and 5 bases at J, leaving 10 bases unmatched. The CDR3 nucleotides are TGTGCCAGCAGCTCCCTTAGCGGGAGGGCCGGCAACGAGCAGTACTTC. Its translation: CASSSLSGRAGNEQYF.

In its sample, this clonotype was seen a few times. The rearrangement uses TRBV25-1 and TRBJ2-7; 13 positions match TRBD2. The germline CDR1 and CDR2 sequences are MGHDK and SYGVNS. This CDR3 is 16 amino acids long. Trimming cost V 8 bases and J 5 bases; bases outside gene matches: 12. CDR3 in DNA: TGTGCCAGCCGACGGACTAGCGGGGGAGGATCCCACGAGCAGTACTTC. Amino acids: CASRRTSGGGSHEQYF.

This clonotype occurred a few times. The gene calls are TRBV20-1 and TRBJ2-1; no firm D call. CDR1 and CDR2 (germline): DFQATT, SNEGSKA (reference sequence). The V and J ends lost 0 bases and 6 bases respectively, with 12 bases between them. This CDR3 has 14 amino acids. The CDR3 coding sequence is TGCAGTGCTAGAGAGGACGGGCGAGTCAATGAGCAGTTCTTC. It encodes CSAREDGRVNEQFF.

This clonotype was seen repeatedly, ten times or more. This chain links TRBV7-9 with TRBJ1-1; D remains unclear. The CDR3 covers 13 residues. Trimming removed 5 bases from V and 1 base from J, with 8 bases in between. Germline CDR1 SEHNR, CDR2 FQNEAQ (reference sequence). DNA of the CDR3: TGTGCCAGCAGCCTCACACAGAACACTGAAGCTTTCTTT. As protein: CASSLTQNTEAFF.

The CDR3 DNA reads as TGTGCCAGCAGCCGAAGGGTACTAGCGGGAGTGGGCAATGAGCAGTTCTTC. Translation gives CASSRRVLAGVGNEQFF. The chain links TRBV7-8 to TRBJ2-1, with 11 bases fitting TRBD2. The CDR3 runs to 17 residues. V trimming: 5 bases; J trimming: 6 bases; junction bases outside the gene matches: 12. From germline, CDR1 is SGHVS and CDR2 FQNEAQ.

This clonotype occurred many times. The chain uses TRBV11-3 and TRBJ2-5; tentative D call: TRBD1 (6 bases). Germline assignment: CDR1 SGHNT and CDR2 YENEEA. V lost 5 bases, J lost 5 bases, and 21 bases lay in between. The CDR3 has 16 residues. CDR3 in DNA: TGTGCCAGCAGCCTGCCGACAGGTCTCATCAGGGAGACCCAGTACTTC. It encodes CASSLPTGLIRETQYF.

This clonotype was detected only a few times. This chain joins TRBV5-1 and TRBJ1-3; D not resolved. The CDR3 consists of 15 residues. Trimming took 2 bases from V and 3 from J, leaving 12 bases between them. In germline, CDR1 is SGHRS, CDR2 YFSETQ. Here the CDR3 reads CASSFDGQGGNTIYF. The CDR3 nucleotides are TGCGCCAGCAGCTTTGACGGCCAAGGTGGAAACACCATATATTTT.

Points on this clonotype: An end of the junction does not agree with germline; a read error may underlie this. The CDR3, as DNA: TGCGCCAGCAGCCAAGACTACAGGGCAGAGACCCGGTACTTC. This encodes CASSQDYRAETRYF. The chain carries TRBV4-3 and TRBJ2-5, with TRBD1 as a possible D gene (6 bases). Germline V gives CDR1 LGHNA, CDR2 YSLEER. This CDR3 has 14 residues.

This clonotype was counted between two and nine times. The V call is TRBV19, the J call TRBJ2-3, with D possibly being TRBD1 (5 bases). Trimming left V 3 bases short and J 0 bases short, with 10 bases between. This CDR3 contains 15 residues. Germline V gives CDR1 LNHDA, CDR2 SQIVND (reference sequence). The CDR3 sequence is CASSMGPSSTDTQYF. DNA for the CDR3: TGTGCCAGTAGTATGGGGCCTTCTAGCACAGATACGCAGTATTTT.

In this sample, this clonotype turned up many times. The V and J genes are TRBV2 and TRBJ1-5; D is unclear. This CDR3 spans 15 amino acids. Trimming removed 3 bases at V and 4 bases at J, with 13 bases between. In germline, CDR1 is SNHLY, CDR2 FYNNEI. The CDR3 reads CASSEDPSGNQPQHF. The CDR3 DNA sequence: TGTGCCAGCAGTGAGGACCCCTCCGGGAATCAGCCCCAGCATTTT.

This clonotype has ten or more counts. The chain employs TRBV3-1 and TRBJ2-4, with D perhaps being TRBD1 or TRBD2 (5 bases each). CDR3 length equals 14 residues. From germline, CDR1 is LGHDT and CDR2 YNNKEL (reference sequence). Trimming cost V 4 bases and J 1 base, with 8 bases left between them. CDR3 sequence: CASSLGEAKNIQYF. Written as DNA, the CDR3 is TGTGCCAGCAGCCTAGGGGAGGCCAAAAACATTCAGTACTTC.

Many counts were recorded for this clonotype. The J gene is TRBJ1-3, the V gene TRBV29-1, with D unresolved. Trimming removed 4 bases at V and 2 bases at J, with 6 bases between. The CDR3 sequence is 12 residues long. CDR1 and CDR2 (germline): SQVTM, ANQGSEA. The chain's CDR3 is CSVVQTGNTIYF. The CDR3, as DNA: TGCAGCGTTGTACAGACTGGAAACACCATATATTTT.

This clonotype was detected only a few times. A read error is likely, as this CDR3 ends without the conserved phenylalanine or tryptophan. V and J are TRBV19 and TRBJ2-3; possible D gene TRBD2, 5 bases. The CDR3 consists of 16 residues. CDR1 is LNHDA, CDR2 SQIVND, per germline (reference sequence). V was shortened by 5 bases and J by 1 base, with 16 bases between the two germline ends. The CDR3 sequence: CASSLLGGSGTDTQYL. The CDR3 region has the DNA TGTGCCAGTAGTCTCCTCGGAGGATCGGGCACAGATACGCAGTATCTT.

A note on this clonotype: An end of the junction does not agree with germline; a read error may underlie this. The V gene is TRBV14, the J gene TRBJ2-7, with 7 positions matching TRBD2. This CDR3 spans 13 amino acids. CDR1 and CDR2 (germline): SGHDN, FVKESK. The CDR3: CASNQDLRGEQYF. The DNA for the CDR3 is TGTGCCAGCAACCAAGATCTGCGGGGGGAGCAGTACTTC. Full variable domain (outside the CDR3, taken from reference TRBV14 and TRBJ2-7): EAGVTQFPSHSVIEKGQTVTLRCDPISGHDNLYWYRRVMGKEIKFLLHFVKESKQDESGMPNNRFLAERTGGTYSTLKVQPAELEDSGVYFCASNQDLRGEQYFGPGTRLTVT.

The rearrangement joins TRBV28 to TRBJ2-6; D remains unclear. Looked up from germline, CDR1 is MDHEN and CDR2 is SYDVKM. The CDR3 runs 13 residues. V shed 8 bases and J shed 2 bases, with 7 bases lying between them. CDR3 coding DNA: TGTGCCAGCGGAGTGGCTGGGGCCAACGTCCTGACTTTC. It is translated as CASGVAGANVLTF.

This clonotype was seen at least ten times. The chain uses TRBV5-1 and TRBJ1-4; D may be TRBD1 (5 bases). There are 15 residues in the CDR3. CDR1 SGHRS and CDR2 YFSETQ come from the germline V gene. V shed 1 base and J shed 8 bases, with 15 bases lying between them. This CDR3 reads CASSLKQGDIEKLFF. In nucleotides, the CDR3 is TGCGCCAGCAGCTTGAAGCAGGGCGATATCGAAAAACTGTTTTTT. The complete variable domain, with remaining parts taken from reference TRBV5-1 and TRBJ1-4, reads KAGVTQTPRYLIKTRGQQVTLSCSPISGHRSVSWYQQTPGQGLQFLFEYFSETQRNKGNFPGRFSGRQFSNSRSEMNVSTLELGDSALYLCASSLKQGDIEKLFFGSGTQLSVL.

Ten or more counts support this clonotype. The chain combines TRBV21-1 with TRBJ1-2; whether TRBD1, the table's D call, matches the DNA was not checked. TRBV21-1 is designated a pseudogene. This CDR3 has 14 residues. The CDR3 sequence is CASPEVDRNYGYTF. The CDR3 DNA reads TGTGCCAGTCCAGAGGTAGACAGAAACTATGGCTACACCTTC.

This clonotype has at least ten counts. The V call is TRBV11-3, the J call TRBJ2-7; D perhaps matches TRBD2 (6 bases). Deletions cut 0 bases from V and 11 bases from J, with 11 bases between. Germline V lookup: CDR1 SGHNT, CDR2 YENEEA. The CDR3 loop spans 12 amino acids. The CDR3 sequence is CASSLDRGTKYF. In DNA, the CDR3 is TGTGCCAGCAGCTTAGATCGGGGGACCAAGTACTTC.

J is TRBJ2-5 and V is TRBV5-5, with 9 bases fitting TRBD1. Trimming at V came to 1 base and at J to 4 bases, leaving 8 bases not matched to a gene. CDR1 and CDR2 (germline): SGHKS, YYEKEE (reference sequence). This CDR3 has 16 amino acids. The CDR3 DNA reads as TGTGCCAGCAGCTTGACTGGGACAGGGAGAGGAGAGACCCAGTACTTC. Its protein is CASSLTGTGRGETQYF. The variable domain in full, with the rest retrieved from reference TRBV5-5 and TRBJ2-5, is DAGVTQSPTHLIKTRGQQVTLRCSPISGHKSVSWYQQVLGQGPQFIFQYYEKEERGRGNFPDRFSARQFPNYSSELNVNALLLGDSALYLCASSLTGTGRGETQYFGPGTRLLVL.